The source of this T cell receptor beta chain is a study of shared clonotypes between healthy human individuals. Findings and limits, study-wide: Incompleteness in sorted-subset sequencing, despite large depth, was shown by rarefaction. An effect of sequencing depth on clonotype sharing among donors was expected.

V was trimmed by 0 bases and J by 9 bases, leaving 9 bases between them. The CDR3 sequence is 13 residues long. Germline assignment: CDR1 LGHNA and CDR2 YSLEER. Note on this clone: Antigen: not known.

CD4+ cells yielded CD45RA+ naive and CD45RA-negative memory subsets. Using immunoSEQ multiplex PCR, the repertoire was profiled, and TCRdb retains in-frame clones only, with some absent. Altogether around 2.1 million clones are present, nearly 97% being singletons, with the ten largest covering less than 0.15%. V usage is TRBV4-3 and J usage is TRBJ1-5, with D unclear. This clonotype was obtained from a man in his late teens or twenties in good health. The specimen was naive CD4+ T cells sorted from blood. Subset meaning: CD45RA+ positively selected. This CDR3 reads CASSQETASPQHF. The CDR3 DNA is TGCGCCAGCAGCCAAGAGACTGCTTCGCCCCAGCATTTT.